This T cell receptor (beta chain) derives from a study of response to subunit inactivated influenza vaccine. Study-level results: New T cells are recruited in small numbers by each seasonal influenza vaccination, according to the authors' suggestion.

TCRdb recomputed calls from the RT-PCR reads with MiXCR, one row per CDR3 protein. The sample lists hundreds of thousands of distinct CDR3 sequences, 12% occurring once. The CDR3 spans 13 residues. After removal of 8 bases from V and 0 bases from J, the junction contained 2 bases not matched to a gene. Per the germline V gene, CDR1 is LGHDT and CDR2 is YNNKEL (reference sequence). In its sample, this clonotype was seen a few times. Its antigen is currently unknown. This TCR was recovered from a man aged 45-65 years who received an inactivated influenza vaccine. The starting material was PBMCs from blood, obtained on the day of vaccination. This sequence joins TRBV3-1 and TRBJ2-3; 7 bases agree with TRBD2. The CDR3 loop reads CASRDYSTDTQYF. CDR3 in DNA: TGTGCCAGCCGGGACTATAGCACAGATACGCAGTATTTT.